Following are 2 T cell receptor beta chains from one sample sequenced in a study of vaccination effects on CD4 cells after COVID-19. These receptors are not linked to any known antigen. Viral peptide pool expansion of antigen-specific CD4+ T cells preceded sequencing in the ViraFEST assay. Upon completion of more than eight days in culture, CD4+ T cells were isolated. Two-dose BNT162b2 or mRNA-1273 vaccination was given to participants. The method was immunoSEQ multiplex PCR; TCRdb's version includes in-frame clones alone and lacks a portion of them. The sample includes roughly 30,000 clones, about 69% of them seen just once. Source: CD4+ T cells from PBMCs cultured with HCoV-NL63 spike peptides, taken after COVID-19 vaccination. These receptors were obtained from a human donor who received a COVID-19 vaccine.

The genes are TRBV5-1 and TRBJ1-1; weak D call: TRBD1 (5 bases). Trimming left V 1 base short and J 10 bases short, with 11 bases between. The CDR3 totals 12 residues. Per the germline V gene, CDR1 is SGHRS and CDR2 is YFSETQ. The CDR3 nucleotides are TGCGCCAGCAGCTTGCCGGGGGTACGAGCTTTCTTT. As protein: CASSLPGVRAFF.

The rearrangement links TRBV11-3 to TRBJ1-1, with D possibly being TRBD1 (5 bases). The CDR3 extends over 14 amino acids. Between the trimmed V and J ends, which lost 2 bases and 6 bases, there was a span of 13 bases. CDR1 is SGHNT and CDR2 is YENEEA in the germline V gene. CDR3 sequence reads: CASSLRGAASEAFF. As DNA, the CDR3 is TGTGCCAGCAGCTTACGCGGGGCCGCGTCTGAAGCTTTCTTT.